This TCR beta chain appears in the sequencing data of a study of blood T cell repertoires in COVID-19. This table comes from immunoSEQ multiplex PCR, and its TCRdb copy is limited to in-frame clones, with some not included. This table holds roughly 91,000 clones, roughly four fifths found once. This clone was detected only once. Germline V gives CDR1 SGHDT, CDR2 YYEEEE. CDR3 length: 16 residues. The trim removed 4 bases at V and 7 bases at J, leaving 14 bases unmatched. Sequenced material: peripheral blood. The V gene is TRBV5-6, the J gene TRBJ1-2; 9 bases line up with TRBD1. The clonotype originates from a woman at least 80 years old with acute or convalescent COVID-19. CDR3 in amino acids: CASSEIPGQGMGGYTF. Written as DNA, the CDR3 is TGTGCCAGCAGCGAGATACCTGGACAGGGGATGGGTGGCTACACCTTC.